Following are 15 T cell receptor beta chains from one sample sequenced in a study of T cell responses to AZD1222 COVID-19 vaccine. Sequenced by immunoSEQ multiplex PCR; TCRdb stores in-frame clones only, minus some. The sample has some 87,000 clones, around 90% seen once. The sample in question was peripheral blood, obtained on day 0 of MenACWY control vaccination. The origin of the receptors is an adult in good health.

This clone has only one observation. The chain is built from TRBV10-1 and TRBJ2-7; D may be TRBD1 (6 bases). Trimming stripped 9 bases from V and 4 bases from J, with 10 bases between. Germline values: CDR1 WNHNN, CDR2 SYGVQD (reference sequence). The CDR3 totals 11 residues. In nucleotides, the CDR3 is TGCGCCAGGGACAGAGATTACGAGCAGTACTTC. It yields the protein CARDRDYEQYF.

The rearrangement uses TRBV19 and TRBJ1-4, with D perhaps matching TRBD1 (5 bases). Trimming shortened V by 11 bases and J by 0 bases, and 22 bases separated the two germline ends. Germline lookup yields CDR1 LNHDA and CDR2 SQIVND (reference sequence). This CDR3 has 17 residues. CDR3 loop: CASREGRVITTNEKLFF. DNA for the CDR3: TGTGCCTCCCGAGAGGGGAGGGTTATCACAACTAATGAAAAACTGTTTTTT.

The chain carries TRBV4-2 and TRBJ2-2, with 10 bases matching TRBD1. Germline V gene sequence: CDR1 LGHNA, CDR2 YNFKEQ. V was clipped by 3 bases and J by 4 bases; unmatched bases: 8. The CDR3 contains 17 residues. The CDR3 region has the DNA TGTGCCAGCAGCCAGGCCCCCGGGACAGGGGTCACCGGGGAGCTGTTTTTT. Translated: CASSQAPGTGVTGELFF.

The genes are TRBV7-9 and TRBJ1-2; 9 bases are shared with TRBD1. After removal of 5 bases from V and 6 bases from J, the junction contained 10 bases not matched to a gene. The CDR3 runs 15 residues. Germline values: CDR1 SEHNR, CDR2 FQNEAQ (reference sequence). CDR3 region: CASSAATGGWDGYTF. The CDR3 DNA reads TGTGCCAGCAGCGCCGCTACAGGGGGCTGGGATGGCTACACCTTC.

The chain is built from TRBV9 and TRBJ1-6; 8 positions match TRBD1. V dropped 2 bases and J dropped 6; count of bases not matched to a gene: 4. The V gene's germline CDR1 is SGDLS and CDR2 YYNGEE. The CDR3 runs 15 residues. In DNA, the CDR3 is TGTGCCAGCAGCGTTTCCGACAGGGGTAATTCACCCCTCCACTTT. Amino acid sequence: CASSVSDRGNSPLHF.

The rearrangement uses TRBV4-3 and TRBJ1-2, with TRBD1 identical over 7 bases. Unmatched junction bases numbered 7, after V lost 0 bases and J lost 3 bases. This CDR3 spans 16 amino acids. Germline V gives CDR1 LGHNA, CDR2 YSLEER. CDR3 amino acids: CASSQEGTARDYGYTF. CDR3 nucleotide sequence: TGCGCCAGCAGCCAAGAGGGGACAGCGAGGGACTATGGCTACACCTTC.

The V call is TRBV6-4, the J call TRBJ2-2; the D is unclear. Trimming removed 3 bases from V and 0 bases from J, with 5 bases in between. Germline V gives CDR1 MRHNA, CDR2 SNTAGT. The CDR3 has 14 residues. CDR3 DNA sequence: TGTGCCAGCAGTGATAGACCGAACACCGGGGAGCTGTTTTTT. Translation: CASSDRPNTGELFF.

The rearrangement joins TRBV25-1 to TRBJ2-7; 7 bases agree with TRBD2. The germline gives CDR1 MGHDK, CDR2 SYGVNS. The J segment lost 3 bases and the V segment lost 4 bases, leaving 6 bases of the junction unmatched. CDR3 length: 14 residues. The CDR3 is CASSVGGLNYEQYF. CDR3 nucleotides: TGTGCCAGCAGTGTGGGGGGACTAAACTACGAGCAGTACTTC.

V is TRBV11-2 and J is TRBJ1-2, with 7 bases that match TRBD1. The CDR3 has 14 residues. V lost 7 bases to trimming and J lost 0 bases; unmatched junction nucleotides: 5. Germline V CDR1 and CDR2: SGHAT, FQNNGV. The DNA of the CDR3 is TGTGCCAGCAACAAAGGGGGCACTAACTATGGCTACACCTTC. This codes for CASNKGGTNYGYTF.

The chain recombines TRBV5-1 with TRBJ1-2; D is perhaps TRBD1 (5 bases). The CDR3 runs to 13 residues. Germline CDR1 and CDR2: SGHRS and YFSETQ. Trimming took off 7 bases at V and 7 bases at J, with 17 bases between the two ends. The CDR3 spells CASALGQGGGYTF. The CDR3 DNA reads as TGCGCCAGCGCCCTAGGGCAGGGTGGTGGCTACACCTTC.

The chain employs TRBV10-3 and TRBJ1-2; possible D gene TRBD1, 6 bases. The germline V and J ends were trimmed by 5 bases and 1 base, with 11 bases remaining between them. Germline V gene data show CDR1 as ENHRY and CDR2 as SYGVKD. The CDR3 is 14 amino acids. CDR3 region: CAISSGAFNYGYTF. Here the CDR3 DNA reads TGTGCCATCAGTTCAGGGGCGTTTAACTATGGCTACACCTTC.

This clone was seen just once. This sequence joins TRBV6-1 and TRBJ2-7; no firm D call. Looked up from germline, CDR1 is MNHNS and CDR2 is SASEGT. The CDR3 totals 14 residues. With 1 base removed from V and 0 bases from J, the gap between germline ends came to 7 bases. CDR3 DNA: TGTGCCAGCAGTGAAGTCAGTAGCTCCTACGAGCAGTACTTC. It codes for CASSEVSSSYEQYF.

This clone was found once. CDR3: CASTGRGTSGSRTYEQYF. CDR3 DNA: TGTGCCAGCACGGGGCGTGGGACTAGCGGGAGTCGGACCTACGAGCAGTACTTC. This chain connects TRBV28 to TRBJ2-7; TRBD2 aligns across 14 bases. CDR1 and CDR2 from the germline V gene are MDHEN and SYDVKM. The CDR3 covers 18 residues. V shed 7 bases, J shed 2 bases, and the junction held 13 bases outside the gene matches.

The chain has TRBV6-5 and TRBJ1-3; D ambiguous. The germline gives CDR1 MNHEY, CDR2 SVGAGI. This CDR3 is built from 13 residues. Trimming took 11 bases from V and 2 from J, leaving 13 bases between them. The CDR3 region is CASRVKTGNTIYF. CDR3 nucleotide sequence: TGTGCCTCAAGGGTGAAAACTGGAAACACCATATATTTT.

The V call is TRBV9, the J call TRBJ1-4; 7 bases match TRBD1. Looked up from germline, CDR1 is SGDLS and CDR2 is YYNGEE. The trim removed 3 bases at V and 6 bases at J, leaving 2 bases unmatched. The CDR3 has 13 residues. The CDR3 sequence: CASSAGQYEKLFF. The CDR3 nucleotides read TGTGCCAGCAGCGCGGGACAGTATGAAAAACTGTTTTTT.